These 17 T cell receptor beta chains were sequenced from one sample in a study of CD4 T cells in relation to SARS-CoV-2 and coronaviruses. The data were produced by immunoSEQ multiplex PCR, yet TCRdb's version contains in-frame clones alone and is incomplete. Of more than 15,000 clones in the sample, almost 80% were seen once. The unexposed donors gave CD4+ T cells in about 2011-2018, prior to COVID-19. CD4+ T cells were isolated from the cells after more than nine days of culture. What these receptors recognize is not known. The sample taken for sequencing was CD4+ T cells from PBMCs, cultured in vitro. The origin of the receptors is a human donor in good health.

J is TRBJ2-6 and V is TRBV18; D unclear. The CDR3 extends over 12 amino acids. Germline-derived CDR1 and CDR2 are KGHSH and LQKENI. V was shortened by 7 bases and J by 0 bases, with 1 base between the two germline ends. CDR3 bases: TGTGCCAGCTACTCTGGGGCCAACGTCCTGACTTTC. This codes for CASYSGANVLTF.

This clone was observed a handful of times. The chain couples TRBV2 to TRBJ2-1; D unresolved. The CDR3 consists of 14 residues. Looked up from germline, CDR1 is SNHLY and CDR2 is FYNNEI. The germline V and J ends were trimmed by 6 bases and 3 bases, with 12 bases remaining between them. The CDR3 protein is CASRPASGYNEQFF. The CDR3 DNA sequence: TGTGCCAGCAGGCCAGCGTCAGGCTACAATGAGCAGTTCTTC.

This clone is large within its sample. The rearrangement links TRBV6-5 to TRBJ2-7; D not certain. Germline CDR1 reads MNHEY; CDR2 reads SVGAGI. This CDR3 is built from 12 residues. V lost 6 bases and J lost 0, with 6 bases in between. The CDR3 reads CASRRGSYEQYF. The CDR3 nucleotides read TGTGCCAGCAGGCGAGGCTCCTACGAGCAGTACTTC.

This sequence joins TRBV27 and TRBJ1-1; no definite D call. V lost 2 bases, J lost 5 bases, and 21 bases lay in between. The CDR3 runs 17 residues. Germline V gene lookup returns CDR1 MNHEY and CDR2 SMNVEV (reference sequence). CDR3 coding DNA: TGTGCCAGCAGTTTAGTTTTTGGGGATTCTGGGCGGACTGAAGCTTTCTTT. Encoded protein: CASSLVFGDSGRTEAFF.

The chain employs TRBV12-5 and TRBJ2-1; D gene ambiguous. Looked up from germline, CDR1 is LGHNT and CDR2 is FRNRAP. Trimming removed 3 bases from V and 2 bases from J, with 5 bases in between. The CDR3 totals 13 residues. The CDR3 reads CASGLGTYNEQFF. Here the CDR3 DNA reads TGTGCTAGTGGTTTAGGGACCTACAATGAGCAGTTCTTC.

This clone occurred once. V gene TRBV18 combines with J gene TRBJ1-2; D call uncertain. The germline V gene encodes CDR1 KGHSH and CDR2 LQKENI. Trimming removed 2 bases at V and 4 bases at J, with 20 bases between. The CDR3 consists of 17 residues. The CDR3 DNA follows: TGTGCCAGCTCACCATTCCAGGACCTTCGAGCCAGCTATGGCTACACCTTC. Translating it yields CASSPFQDLRASYGYTF.

This sequence joins TRBV5-1 and TRBJ1-2; D perhaps matches TRBD1 (5 bases). V lost 3 bases and J lost 4, with 16 bases in between. The CDR3 runs 15 residues. The germline gives CDR1 SGHRS, CDR2 YFSETQ. The CDR3 nucleotides read TGCGCCAGCAGCTCCGGGGACCAGACAGTCTATGGCTACACCTTC. This translates into CASSSGDQTVYGYTF.

This clone is a singleton in its sample. The J gene is TRBJ2-3, the V gene TRBV7-3; no definite D call. Trimming removed 5 bases from V and 4 bases from J, with 16 bases in between. Germline assignment: CDR1 SGHTA and CDR2 FQGTGA. CDR3 length: 15 residues. In nucleotides, the CDR3 is TGTGCCAGCAGCCCCCAGTCCAGTGTGGCAGATACGCAGTATTTT. The encoded protein is CASSPQSSVADTQYF.

CDR3 amino acids: CASGLVLAGYTGELFF. CDR3 nucleotide sequence: TGTGCTAGTGGTTTGGTACTAGCGGGGTACACCGGGGAGCTGTTTTTT. The chain links TRBV12-5 to TRBJ2-2, with 10 bases aligning to TRBD2. V lost 0 bases to trimming and J lost 3 bases; unmatched junction nucleotides: 1. There are 16 residues in the CDR3. CDR1 LGHNT and CDR2 FRNRAP come from the germline V gene. Based on the CDR3 plus reference TRBV12-5 and TRBJ2-2, the full variable domain is DARVTQTPRHKVTEMGQEVTMRCQPILGHNTVFWYRQTMMQGLELLAYFRNRAPLDDSGMPKDRFSAEMPDATLATLKIQPSEPRDSAVYFCASGLVLAGYTGELFFGEGSRLTVL.

The genes are TRBV7-7 and TRBJ2-5, with D maybe TRBD1 (5 bases). V was trimmed by 0 bases and J by 5 bases, leaving 13 bases between them. CDR3 size: 15 residues. The germline gives CDR1 SSHAT, CDR2 FNYEAQ (reference sequence). The CDR3 is CASSLAPRVGETQYF. DNA of the CDR3: TGTGCCAGCAGCTTAGCCCCCAGGGTCGGGGAGACCCAGTACTTC.

This clone was counted between two and nine times. The chain has TRBV6-5 and TRBJ1-2; D is undetermined. From germline, CDR1 is MNHEY and CDR2 SVGAGI. V shed 0 bases and J shed 7 bases, with 9 bases lying between them. This CDR3 comprises 13 residues. The CDR3 DNA reads as TGTGCCAGCAGTTACTCAGGGCTCCTTGGCTACACCTTC. This gives the protein CASSYSGLLGYTF.

The genes are TRBV5-4 and TRBJ2-3, with TRBD2 matching 11 bases. Germline V CDR1 and CDR2: SGHNT, YYREEE (reference sequence). This CDR3 contains 15 residues. Trimming at V came to 4 bases and at J to 6 bases, leaving 7 bases not matched to a gene. The CDR3 protein is CASSATSGSKDTQYF. The CDR3 DNA reads as TGTGCCAGCAGCGCTACTAGCGGGAGTAAGGATACGCAGTATTTT.

The rearrangement joins TRBV28 to TRBJ2-7; 7 bases fit TRBD1. CDR1 and CDR2 (germline): MDHEN, SYDVKM. The CDR3 consists of 14 residues. V lost 2 bases, J lost 7 bases, and 8 bases stayed unmatched. CDR3 amino acids: CASSLSAGGREQYF. Written as DNA, the CDR3 is TGTGCCAGCAGTTTAAGTGCAGGGGGTCGAGAGCAGTACTTC. Complete variable domain (other parts from reference TRBV28 and TRBJ2-7): DVKVTQSSRYLVKRTGEKVFLECVQDMDHENMFWYRQDPGLGLRLIYFSYDVKMKEKGDIPEGYSVSREKKERFSLILESASTNQTSMYLCASSLSAGGREQYFGPGTRLTVT.

V gene TRBV4-2 combines with J gene TRBJ1-2; possible D gene TRBD1, 6 bases. CDR1 and CDR2 from the germline V gene are LGHNA and YNFKEQ. The V gene lost 4 bases and the J gene lost 1 base, with 10 bases spanning the gap. The CDR3 contains 14 residues. The CDR3 spells CASSREQGNYGYTF. CDR3 bases: TGTGCCAGCAGCCGGGAACAGGGTAACTATGGCTACACCTTC.

The chain uses TRBV5-6 and TRBJ1-5; 12 bases are a match to TRBD1. The length of the CDR3 is 15 residues. Germline V gene lookup returns CDR1 SGHDT and CDR2 YYEEEE. V was clipped by 6 bases and J by 5 bases; unmatched bases: 6. CDR3 sequence reads: CASIWDRGQDQPQHF. DNA for the CDR3: TGTGCCAGCATCTGGGACAGGGGGCAGGATCAGCCCCAGCATTTT.

The chain joins TRBV19 to TRBJ2-5; TRBD1 or TRBD2 may be the D gene (5 bases each). The ends were cut back, 5 bases at V and 5 bases at J, with 15 bases in the middle. This CDR3 contains 14 residues. Germline CDR1 and CDR2: LNHDA and SQIVND (reference sequence). This CDR3 is CASSPGQGRETQYF. The DNA of the CDR3 is TGTGCCAGTAGTCCGGGGCAGGGTAGGGAGACCCAGTACTTC. Complete variable domain (other parts from reference TRBV19 and TRBJ2-5): DGGITQSPKYLFRKEGQNVTLSCEQNLNHDAMYWYRQDPGQGLRLIYYSQIVNDFQKGDIAEGYSVSREKKESFPLTVTSAQKNPTAFYLCASSPGQGRETQYFGPGTRLLVL.

This chain connects TRBV12-3 or TRBV12-4 to TRBJ1-1, with no clear D. V dropped 0 bases and J dropped 4 bases, with 6 bases sitting between them. CDR3 length: 13 amino acids. DNA of the CDR3: TGTGCCAGCAGTTTAGCAGGGCCCACTGAAGCTTTCTTT. The encoded protein is CASSLAGPTEAFF.